A single sample is the source of the 21 T cell receptor beta chains below, sequenced in a study of Graves' ophthalmopathy and Graves' hyperthyroidism. Investigators amplified TCR beta CDR3 regions from RNA transcripts. In the first round, RT-PCR was carried out with HTBI primers, and a multiplex PCR formed the second round. TCRdb reanalysed the multiplex PCR reads using MiXCR and keeps one entry per CDR3 protein. The sample carries about 39,000 distinct CDR3 sequences, 45% to 55% recorded once. Input material: peripheral blood. These receptors were obtained from an adult woman with stable Graves' hyperthyroidism.

This clonotype was picked up many times. J is TRBJ2-3 and V is TRBV6-4, with 8 bases matching TRBD2. Germline loops: CDR1 MRHNA, CDR2 SNTAGT. The CDR3 is 14 amino acids. V dropped 6 bases and J dropped 4; count of bases not matched to a gene: 6. Written as DNA, the CDR3 is TGTGCCAGCAGAGCGGGAGCGGGTTCAGATACGCAGTATTTT. This translates into CASRAGAGSDTQYF.

The chain uses TRBV2 and TRBJ1-1; D uncertain. Between the trimmed V and J ends, which lost 8 bases and 1 base, there was a span of 11 bases. CDR1 is SNHLY, CDR2 FYNNEI, per germline. This CDR3 comprises 13 residues. The CDR3 loop is CASSPSGNTEAFF. The CDR3 nucleotides are TGTGCCAGCTCACCGTCGGGGAACACTGAAGCTTTCTTT.

By sample fraction, this clonotype is medium-sized. The V call is TRBV15, the J call TRBJ2-7, with D maybe TRBD2 (5 bases). V was cut by 4 bases and J by 1 base, with 8 bases left in between. The CDR3 has 13 amino acids. The germline CDR1 and CDR2 sequences are LNHNV and YYDKDF (reference sequence). The DNA for the CDR3 is TGTGCCACCAGCAAGGAGGTTTCCTACGAGCAGTACTTC. Protein product: CATSKEVSYEQYF.

The J gene is TRBJ1-6, the V gene TRBV19; 8 bases are shared with TRBD1. The germline V gene has CDR1 LNHDA and CDR2 SQIVND (reference sequence). The junction had 9 bases not matched to a gene; V was cut back by 6 bases and J by 8 bases. CDR3 length: 15 residues. CDR3 nucleotides: TGTGCCAGTAGCCCGACAGGGGATGCGGATTCACCCCTCCACTTT. Translation: CASSPTGDADSPLHF.

The gene calls are TRBV7-9 and TRBJ1-2; 7 bases align to TRBD1. The CDR3 totals 10 residues. Per germline, CDR1 SEHNR and CDR2 FQNEAQ (reference sequence). V gave up 5 bases and J gave up 12 bases; unmatched junction bases: 3. The CDR3 nucleotides read TGTGCCAGCAGCGGACAGGCCGACACCTTC. Encoded protein: CASSGQADTF.

This chain uses TRBV10-3 with TRBJ2-1; TRBD2 matches 9 bases. V trimming: 7 bases; J trimming: 11 bases; junction bases outside the gene matches: 15. This CDR3 has 15 amino acids. Germline CDR1 ENHRY, CDR2 SYGVKD. This CDR3 is CAIMALAGPLEKQFF. The CDR3 DNA reads as TGTGCCATCATGGCGCTAGCGGGGCCCTTAGAGAAGCAGTTCTTC.

This clonotype was observed a handful of times. V usage is TRBV20-1 and J usage is TRBJ2-5; 13 nucleotides match TRBD2. Trimming took 7 bases from V and 4 from J; bases not matched to a gene: 6. Germline lookup yields CDR1 DFQATT and CDR2 SNEGSKA (reference sequence). The CDR3 runs to 14 residues. The CDR3 nucleotides read TGCAGTGTCACTAGCGGGAGGGCCGTAGAGACCCAGTACTTC. Translating gives CSVTSGRAVETQYF.

This chain uses TRBV7-9 with TRBJ1-1; no reliable D call. From germline, CDR1 is SEHNR and CDR2 FQNEAQ (reference sequence). With 3 bases removed from V and 2 bases from J, the gap between germline ends came to 7 bases. This CDR3 spans 13 amino acids. Written as DNA, the CDR3 is TGTGCCAGCAGCTTCGGTCACAACACTGAAGCTTTCTTT. Translation: CASSFGHNTEAFF. The full variable domain, its missing parts supplied by reference TRBV7-9 and TRBJ1-1, is DTGVSQNPRHKITKRGQNVTFRCDPISEHNRLYWYRQTLGQGPEFLTYFQNEAQLEKSRLLSDRFSAERPKGSFSTLEIQRTEQGDSAMYLCASSFGHNTEAFFGQGTRLTVV.

This clonotype was observed many times. The chain employs TRBV19 and TRBJ1-5, with 7 bases aligning to TRBD1. Trimming took 6 bases from V and 2 from J; bases not matched to a gene: 4. In germline, CDR1 is LNHDA, CDR2 SQIVND (reference sequence). The CDR3 has 14 residues. The CDR3 protein is CASRTTGGNQPQHF. CDR3 sequence (DNA): TGTGCCAGTAGAACAACAGGGGGCAATCAGCCCCAGCATTTT.

This clonotype was observed a handful of times. V is TRBV7-6 and J is TRBJ1-2; 7 bases fit TRBD1. CDR3 length: 14 amino acids. The V gene end was trimmed by 0 bases and the J gene end by 4 bases; junction bases not matched to a gene: 2. Germline lookup yields CDR1 SGHVS and CDR2 FNYEAQ. The CDR3 reads CASSLATGAYGYTF. The CDR3 bases are TGTGCCAGCAGCTTAGCCACAGGGGCCTATGGCTACACCTTC.

V usage is TRBV29-1 and J usage is TRBJ1-1; maybe TRBD1 (6 bases). CDR3 size: 16 residues. Germline lookup yields CDR1 SQVTM and CDR2 ANQGSEA. V lost 7 bases and J lost 1, with 22 bases in between. CDR3 nucleotide sequence: TGCAGCGCGAGCACAGGGACCTGGGCCTGGAACACTGAAGCTTTCTTT. Translation: CSASTGTWAWNTEAFF.

This clonotype has only a few counts. The chain recombines TRBV19 with TRBJ1-2, with 12 bases identical to TRBD1. J was trimmed by 8 bases and V by 6 bases; bases with no gene match: 10. The CDR3 spans 15 residues. CDR1 is LNHDA and CDR2 is SQIVND in the germline V gene (reference sequence). The CDR3 is CASSAGTGGAAGYTF. Here the CDR3 DNA reads TGTGCCAGTAGCGCCGGGACAGGGGGCGCGGCAGGCTACACCTTC.

The rearrangement links TRBV2 to TRBJ1-1; D gene uncertain. The V and J ends lost 6 bases and 0 bases respectively, with 5 bases between them. The CDR3 totals 12 residues. Germline V gene lookup returns CDR1 SNHLY and CDR2 FYNNEI. Written as DNA, the CDR3 is TGTGCCAGCAGGGAGATGAACACTGAAGCTTTCTTT. It encodes CASREMNTEAFF.

This clonotype has a handful of counts. The V and J genes are TRBV6-1 and TRBJ2-7, with D perhaps matching TRBD1 (5 bases). The CDR3 runs to 15 residues. The V gene's germline CDR1 is MNHNS and CDR2 SASEGT. V lost 0 bases, J lost 1 base, and 10 bases lay in between. The CDR3 DNA sequence: TGTGCCAGCAGTGAAGCGAGACAGCTGTCCTACGAGCAGTACTTC. Translation gives CASSEARQLSYEQYF.

Only a few counts were recorded for this clonotype. The genes are TRBV6-2 or TRBV6-3 and TRBJ2-7; perhaps TRBD2 as D (6 bases). There are 15 residues in the CDR3. V shed 5 bases and J shed 1 base, with 15 bases lying between them. CDR1 is MNHEY and CDR2 is SVGEGT in the germline V gene. CDR3 DNA: TGTGCCAGCAGTGTAGCGGCGGGCAGGTCCTACGAGCAGTACTTC. This gives the protein CASSVAAGRSYEQYF.

This sequence joins TRBV10-3 and TRBJ1-6; D unresolved. V shed 5 bases and J shed 9 bases, with 17 bases lying between them. Per germline, CDR1 ENHRY and CDR2 SYGVKD. The CDR3 has 15 residues. The CDR3 DNA reads as TGTGCCATCAGTCGTGGGTTTTGGCGCGGTTCACCCCTCCACTTT. Translation: CAISRGFWRGSPLHF.

To note about this clonotype: Possible read error: a much larger clone is one base away. This rearrangement joins TRBV12-3 or TRBV12-4 to TRBJ2-7; D possibly matches TRBD1 or TRBD2 (5 bases each). The CDR3 runs to 14 residues. CDR3 in DNA: TGTGCCAGCAGTTTATCGGGGCCCCCCTACGAGCAGCACTTC. This codes for CASSLSGPPYEQHF.

This CDR3 reads CASSRGIRGNTIYF. CDR3 DNA sequence: TGTGCCAGCAGCAGGGGTATCCGTGGAAACACCATATATTTT. V usage is TRBV12-3 or TRBV12-4 and J usage is TRBJ1-3, with D perhaps matching TRBD1 (6 bases). This CDR3 has 14 amino acids. Trimming removed 6 bases at V and 3 bases at J, with 12 bases between.

A remark on this clonotype: Since no conserved phenylalanine or tryptophan closes the CDR3, a read error is the likely cause. Because the CDR3's place on the DNA is in doubt, the DNA is left out and the CDR3 is given as listed by TCRdb. The chain couples TRBV19 to TRBJ1-1. CDR1 and CDR2 from the germline V gene are LNHDA and SQIVND (reference sequence). The CDR3 spans 13 residues, counting both ends. This CDR3 reads CASSISLNTEALL.

This chain joins TRBV7-3 and TRBJ2-5; 11 bases match TRBD2. In germline, CDR1 is SGHTA, CDR2 FQGTGA. V gave up 4 bases and J gave up 5 bases; unmatched junction bases: 3. The CDR3 is made up of 14 amino acids. CDR3 DNA sequence: TGTGCCAGCAGCTCATTAGCGGGAGGGGAGACCCAGTACTTC. Its translation: CASSSLAGGETQYF.

In regard to this clonotype: A junction boundary mismatches the germline segment, possibly from a read error. The genes are TRBV20-1 and TRBJ2-6, with D tentatively TRBD1 (6 bases). Germline assignment: CDR1 DFQATT and CDR2 SNEGSKA (reference sequence). The length of the CDR3 is 11 residues. The chain's CDR3 is CSASGDNVLTF. In nucleotides, the CDR3 is TGCAGTGCCTCAGGGGACAACGTCCTGACTTTC.